The 10 T cell receptor beta chains presented below share a single source sample, sequenced in a study of blood T cell repertoires in COVID-19. Some clones are missing from TCRdb's copy, which holds only in-frame ones; the method was immunoSEQ multiplex PCR. Seen here are around 140,000 clones, more than 75% observed once, and the top ten hold about 2%. Sample: peripheral blood. These receptors came from a man between 70 and 80 years old with active COVID-19.

The chain is built from TRBV5-1 and TRBJ2-1, with 10 bases identical to TRBD2. Unmatched junction bases numbered 5, after V lost 0 bases and J lost 5 bases. The CDR3 is 16 residues long. Looked up from germline, CDR1 is SGHRS and CDR2 is YFSETQ. The DNA for the CDR3 is TGCGCCAGCAGCTTGGCCCCGGGACTAGCGAACAATGAGCAGTTCTTC. As protein: CASSLAPGLANNEQFF.

This clone occurred a few times. This chain joins TRBV6-5 and TRBJ1-5; TRBD1 matches at 7 bases. CDR3 length: 14 residues. Germline V gene lookup returns CDR1 MNHEY and CDR2 SVGAGI. V shed 7 bases, J shed 4 bases, and the junction held 7 bases outside the gene matches. CDR3 nucleotides: TGTGCCAGCACCCTGGGACAGAATAATCAGCCCCAGCATTTT. Translated, it gives CASTLGQNNQPQHF.

The chain recombines TRBV5-1 with TRBJ1-1; 9 bases match TRBD1. V lost 3 bases, J lost 4 bases, and 1 base stayed unmatched. The CDR3 runs to 13 residues. Germline values: CDR1 SGHRS, CDR2 YFSETQ. CDR3 sequence: CASSSDRGTEAFF. CDR3 in DNA: TGCGCCAGCAGCTCGGACAGGGGCACTGAAGCTTTCTTT.

This clone was counted between two and nine times. The chain uses TRBV6-6 and TRBJ2-1, with 7 bases lining up with TRBD2. V gave up 6 bases and J gave up 0 bases; unmatched junction bases: 2. CDR1 is MNHNY, CDR2 SVGAGI, per germline (reference sequence). The CDR3 sequence is 14 residues long. CDR3 DNA sequence: TGTGCCAGCAGGCGGGAGAGCTCCTACAATGAGCAGTTCTTC. It yields the protein CASRRESSYNEQFF.

This chain uses TRBV7-9 with TRBJ2-7, with TRBD2 matching 9 bases. V shed 0 bases, J shed 4 bases, and the junction held 7 bases outside the gene matches. The CDR3 totals 16 residues. Germline CDR1 SEHNR, CDR2 FQNEAQ (reference sequence). The CDR3 nucleotides read TGTGCCAGCAGCTTAGCGGGGCTAGCGGGACAGTACGAGCAGTACTTC. It yields the protein CASSLAGLAGQYEQYF.

V is TRBV7-9 and J is TRBJ1-4; TRBD1 aligns across 8 bases. The germline V gene encodes CDR1 SEHNR and CDR2 FQNEAQ (reference sequence). The CDR3 spans 15 residues. V was clipped by 4 bases and J by 7 bases; unmatched bases: 8. For the CDR3, the DNA is TGTGCCAGCAGCTCGACAGGGGAAGGGACTGAAAAACTGTTTTTT. Translated, it gives CASSSTGEGTEKLFF. The complete variable domain, with remaining parts taken from reference TRBV7-9 and TRBJ1-4, reads DTGVSQNPRHKITKRGQNVTFRCDPISEHNRLYWYRQTLGQGPEFLTYFQNEAQLEKSRLLSDRFSAERPKGSFSTLEIQRTEQGDSAMYLCASSSTGEGTEKLFFGSGTQLSVL.

The CDR3 loop reads CASRRGGTPDTQYF. CDR3 nucleotides: TGTGCCTCTCGGCGGGGGGGAACCCCAGATACGCAGTATTTT. This chain links TRBV27 with TRBJ2-3; 9 nucleotides agree with TRBD2. The V segment lost 11 bases and the J segment 4 bases; nucleotides outside the gene matches: 10. CDR1 MNHEY and CDR2 SMNVEV come from the germline V gene (reference sequence). The CDR3 loop spans 14 amino acids.

The V call is TRBV7-8, the J call TRBJ2-1; TRBD2 aligns across 9 bases. With V trimmed by 3 bases and J by 2 bases, 5 bases remained unmatched. Looked up from germline, CDR1 is SGHVS and CDR2 is FQNEAQ. This CDR3 comprises 16 residues. CDR3 region: CASSFDSGRTYNEQFF. The CDR3 region has the DNA TGTGCCAGCAGCTTTGATAGCGGGAGAACCTACAATGAGCAGTTCTTC.

The chain is built from TRBV30 and TRBJ1-4, with TRBD1 matching 9 bases. V dropped 2 bases and J dropped 8; count of bases not matched to a gene: 12. The germline CDR1 and CDR2 sequences are GTSNPN and SVGIG (reference sequence). The CDR3 consists of 16 residues. CDR3 DNA sequence: TGTGCCTGGAGTAATCATGGGGGGACAGGGCAAGAAAAACTGTTTTTT. As protein: CAWSNHGGTGQEKLFF. Together with reference TRBV30 and TRBJ1-4, the CDR3 gives the full variable domain: SQTIHQWPATLVQPVGSPLSLECTVEGTSNPNLYWYRQAAGRGLQLLFYSVGIGQISSEVPQNLSASRPQDRQFILSSKKLLLSDSGFYLCAWSNHGGTGQEKLFFGSGTQLSVL.

V is TRBV5-5 and J is TRBJ1-4; TRBD1 aligns across 9 bases. The germline V gene has CDR1 SGHKS and CDR2 YYEKEE (reference sequence). The CDR3 is made up of 15 amino acids. The trim removed 0 bases at V and 8 bases at J, leaving 5 bases unmatched. The CDR3 region is CASSLAGTGIEKLFF. In DNA form, the CDR3 reads TGTGCCAGCAGCTTGGCCGGGACAGGGATCGAAAAACTGTTTTTT.